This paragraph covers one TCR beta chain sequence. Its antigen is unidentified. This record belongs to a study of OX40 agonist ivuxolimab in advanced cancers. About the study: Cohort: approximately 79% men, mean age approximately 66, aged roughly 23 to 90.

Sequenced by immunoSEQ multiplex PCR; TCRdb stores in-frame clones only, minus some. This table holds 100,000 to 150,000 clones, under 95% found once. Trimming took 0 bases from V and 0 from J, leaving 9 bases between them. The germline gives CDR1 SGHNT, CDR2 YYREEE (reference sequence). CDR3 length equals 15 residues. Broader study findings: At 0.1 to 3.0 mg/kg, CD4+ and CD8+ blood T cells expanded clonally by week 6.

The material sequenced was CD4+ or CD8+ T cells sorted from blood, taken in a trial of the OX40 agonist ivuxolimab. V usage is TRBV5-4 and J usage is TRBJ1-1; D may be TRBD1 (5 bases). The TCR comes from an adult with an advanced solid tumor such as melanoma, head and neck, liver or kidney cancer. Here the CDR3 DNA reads TGTGCCAGCAGCTTGGATACGGGGGTGAACACTGAAGCTTTCTTT. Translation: CASSLDTGVNTEAFF.